This paragraph covers one T cell receptor (beta chain) sequence. Each PCR replicate run on unsorted PBMC took in about 0.3 ug DNA, about 29,000 T cell genomes. The table came from immunoSEQ multiplex PCR; TCRdb's copy has only in-frame clones and leaves some out. The sample has roughly 480,000 clones, around 80% seen once. These data originate in a study of shared clonotypes between healthy human individuals. The CDR3 is 15 residues long. The germline V gene has CDR1 LNHDA and CDR2 SQIVND (reference sequence). Trimming removed 6 bases from V and 6 bases from J, with 20 bases in between. The receptor comes from a woman aged 40 to 50 in good health. Some clones in this sample may be carry-over from other donors' samples. The chain employs TRBV19 and TRBJ1-1; D not certain. The sample taken for sequencing was PBMCs. In nucleotides, the CDR3 is TGTGCCAGTAGCAGTAGGGTGGCCACGTGGGCTGAAGCTTTCTTT. Translating gives CASSSRVATWAEAFF.